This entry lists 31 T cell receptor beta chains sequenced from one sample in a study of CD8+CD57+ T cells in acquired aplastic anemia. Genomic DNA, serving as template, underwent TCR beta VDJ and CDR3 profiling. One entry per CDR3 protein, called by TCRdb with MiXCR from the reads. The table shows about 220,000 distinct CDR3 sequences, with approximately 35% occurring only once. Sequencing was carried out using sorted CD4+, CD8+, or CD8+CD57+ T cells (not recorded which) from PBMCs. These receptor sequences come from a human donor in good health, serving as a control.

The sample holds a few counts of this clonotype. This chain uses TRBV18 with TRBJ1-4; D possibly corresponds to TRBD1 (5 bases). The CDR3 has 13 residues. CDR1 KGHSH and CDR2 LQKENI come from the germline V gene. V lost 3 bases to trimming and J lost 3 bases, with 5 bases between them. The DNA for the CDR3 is TGTGCCAGCTCACCGACAGCTAATGAAAAACTGTTTTTT. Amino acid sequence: CASSPTANEKLFF.

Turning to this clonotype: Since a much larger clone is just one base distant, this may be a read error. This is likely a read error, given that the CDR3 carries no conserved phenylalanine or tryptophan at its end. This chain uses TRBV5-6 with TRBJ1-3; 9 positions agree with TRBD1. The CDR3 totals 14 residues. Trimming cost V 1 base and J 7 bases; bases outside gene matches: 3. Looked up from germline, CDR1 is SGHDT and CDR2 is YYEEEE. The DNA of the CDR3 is TGTGCCAGCAGCTTGACTGGACAGGGGAACACCATATATTCT. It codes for CASSLTGQGNTIYS.

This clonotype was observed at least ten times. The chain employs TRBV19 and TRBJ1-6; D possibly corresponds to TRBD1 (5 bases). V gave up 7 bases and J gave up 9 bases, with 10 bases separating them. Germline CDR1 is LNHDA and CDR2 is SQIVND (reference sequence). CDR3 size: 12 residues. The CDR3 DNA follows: TGTGCCAGTAACGGGGGTTTTTCACCCCTCCACTTT. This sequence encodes CASNGGFSPLHF.

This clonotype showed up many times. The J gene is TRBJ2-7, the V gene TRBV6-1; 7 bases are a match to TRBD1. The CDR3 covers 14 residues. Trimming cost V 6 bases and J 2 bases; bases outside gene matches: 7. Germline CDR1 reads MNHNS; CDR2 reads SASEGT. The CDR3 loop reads CASSPTGRTYEQYF. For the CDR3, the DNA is TGTGCCAGCAGCCCGACAGGGCGTACCTACGAGCAGTACTTC.

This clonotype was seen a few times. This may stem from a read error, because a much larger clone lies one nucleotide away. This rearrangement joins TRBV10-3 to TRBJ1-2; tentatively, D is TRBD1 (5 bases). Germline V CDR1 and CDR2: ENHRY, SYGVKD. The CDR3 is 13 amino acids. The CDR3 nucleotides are TGTGCCAGCAGTGAGTGGGCAGGGTACGACTACACCTTC. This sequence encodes CASSEWAGYDYTF.

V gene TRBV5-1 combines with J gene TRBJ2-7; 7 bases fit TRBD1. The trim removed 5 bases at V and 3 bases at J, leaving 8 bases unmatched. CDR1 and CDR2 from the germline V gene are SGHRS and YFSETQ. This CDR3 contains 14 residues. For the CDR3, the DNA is TGCGCCAGCAGGGTGGCAGGGGGACGCTACGAGCAGTACTTC. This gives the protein CASRVAGGRYEQYF.

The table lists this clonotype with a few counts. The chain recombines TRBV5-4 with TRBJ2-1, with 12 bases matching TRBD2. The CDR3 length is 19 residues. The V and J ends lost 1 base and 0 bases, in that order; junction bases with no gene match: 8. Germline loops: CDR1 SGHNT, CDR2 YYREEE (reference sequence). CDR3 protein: CASSLFGTSGYSSYNEQFF. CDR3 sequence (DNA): TGTGCCAGCAGCTTGTTCGGGACTAGCGGGTATAGCTCCTACAATGAGCAGTTCTTC.

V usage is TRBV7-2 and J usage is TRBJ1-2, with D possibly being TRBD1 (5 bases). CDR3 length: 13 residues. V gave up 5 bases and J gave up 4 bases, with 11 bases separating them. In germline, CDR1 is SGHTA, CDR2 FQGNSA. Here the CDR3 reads CASSPGDGYGYTF. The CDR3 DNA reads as TGTGCCAGCAGCCCCGGGGACGGCTATGGCTACACCTTC.

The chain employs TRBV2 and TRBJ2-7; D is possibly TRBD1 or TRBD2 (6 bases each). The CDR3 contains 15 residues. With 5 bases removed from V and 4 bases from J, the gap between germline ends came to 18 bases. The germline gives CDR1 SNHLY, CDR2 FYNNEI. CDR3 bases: TGTGCCAGCAGTTTGTTGGGGGGCGGCACTTACGAGCAGTACTTC. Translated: CASSLLGGGTYEQYF. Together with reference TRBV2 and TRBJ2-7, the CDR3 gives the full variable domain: EPEVTQTPSHQVTQMGQEVILRCVPISNHLYFYWYRQILGQKVEFLVSFYNNEISEKSEIFDDQFSVERPDGSNFTLKIRSTKLEDSAMYFCASSLLGGGTYEQYFGPGTRLTVT.

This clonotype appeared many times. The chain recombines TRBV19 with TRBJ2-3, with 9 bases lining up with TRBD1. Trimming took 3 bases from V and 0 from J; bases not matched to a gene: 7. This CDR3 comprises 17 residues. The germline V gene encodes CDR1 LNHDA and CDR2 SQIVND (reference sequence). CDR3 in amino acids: CASSIFRTGASTDTQYF. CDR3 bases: TGTGCCAGTAGTATCTTTAGGACAGGGGCCAGCACAGATACGCAGTATTTT.

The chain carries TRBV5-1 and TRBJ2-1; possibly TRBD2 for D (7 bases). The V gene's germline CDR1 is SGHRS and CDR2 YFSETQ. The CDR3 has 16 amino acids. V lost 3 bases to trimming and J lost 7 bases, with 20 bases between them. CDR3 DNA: TGCGCCAGCAGCTCCCGTGCTAGCGGACAGAATAATGAGCAGTTCTTC. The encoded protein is CASSSRASGQNNEQFF.

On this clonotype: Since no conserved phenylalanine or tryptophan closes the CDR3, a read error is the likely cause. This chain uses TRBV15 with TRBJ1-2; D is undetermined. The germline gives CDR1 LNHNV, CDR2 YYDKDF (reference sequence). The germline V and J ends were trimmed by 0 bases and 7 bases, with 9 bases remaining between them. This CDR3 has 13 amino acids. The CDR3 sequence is CATSRDQGRGYTV. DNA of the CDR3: TGTGCCACCAGCAGAGATCAAGGACGTGGCTACACCGTC.

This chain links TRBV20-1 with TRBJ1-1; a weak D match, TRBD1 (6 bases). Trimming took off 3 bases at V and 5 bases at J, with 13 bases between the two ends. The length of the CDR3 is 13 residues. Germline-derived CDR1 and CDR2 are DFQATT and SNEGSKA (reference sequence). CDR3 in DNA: TGCAGTGCTAGTTGGGGGCCGGGGACTGAAGCTTTCTTT. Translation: CSASWGPGTEAFF.

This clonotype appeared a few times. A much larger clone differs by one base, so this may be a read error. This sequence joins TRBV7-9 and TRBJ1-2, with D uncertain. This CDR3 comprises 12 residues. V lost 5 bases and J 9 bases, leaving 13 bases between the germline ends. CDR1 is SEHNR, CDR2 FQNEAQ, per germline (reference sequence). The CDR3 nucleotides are TGTGCCAGCAGCCCATGGGCTTCCCGCTACACCTTC. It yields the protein CASSPWASRYTF.

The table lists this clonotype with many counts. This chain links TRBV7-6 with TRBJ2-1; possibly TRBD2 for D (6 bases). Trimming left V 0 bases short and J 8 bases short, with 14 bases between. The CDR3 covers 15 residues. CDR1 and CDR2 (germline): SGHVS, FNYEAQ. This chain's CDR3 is CASSLAPRGIHEQFF. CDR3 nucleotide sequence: TGTGCCAGCAGCTTAGCTCCACGCGGGATCCATGAGCAGTTCTTC.

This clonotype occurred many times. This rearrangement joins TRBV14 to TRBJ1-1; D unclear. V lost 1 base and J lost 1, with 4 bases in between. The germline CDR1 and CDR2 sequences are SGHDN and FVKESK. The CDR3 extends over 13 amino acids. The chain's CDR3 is CASSQGPNTEAFF. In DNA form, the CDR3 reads TGTGCCAGCAGCCAAGGCCCGAACACTGAAGCTTTCTTT.

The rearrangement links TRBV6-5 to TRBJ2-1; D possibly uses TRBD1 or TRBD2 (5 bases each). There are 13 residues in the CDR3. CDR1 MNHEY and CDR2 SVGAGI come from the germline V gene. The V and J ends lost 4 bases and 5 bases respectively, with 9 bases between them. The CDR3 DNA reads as TGTGCCAGCAGTTGGGGGTCCAACAATGAGCAGTTCTTC. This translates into CASSWGSNNEQFF.

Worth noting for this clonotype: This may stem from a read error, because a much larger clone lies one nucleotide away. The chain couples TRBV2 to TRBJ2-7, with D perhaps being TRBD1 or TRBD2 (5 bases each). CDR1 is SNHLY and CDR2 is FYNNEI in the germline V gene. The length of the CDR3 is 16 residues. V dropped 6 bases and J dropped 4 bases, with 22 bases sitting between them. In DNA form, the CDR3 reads TGTGCCAGCAGCAGGGCCGGGACCAGGAACAATTACGAGCAGTACTTC. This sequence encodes CASSRAGTRNNYEQYF. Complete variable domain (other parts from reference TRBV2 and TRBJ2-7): EPEVTQTPSHQVTQMGQEVILRCVPISNHLYFYWYRQILGQKVEFLVSFYNNEISEKSEIFDDQFSVERPDGSNFTLKIRSTKLEDSAMYFCASSRAGTRNNYEQYFGPGTRLTVT.

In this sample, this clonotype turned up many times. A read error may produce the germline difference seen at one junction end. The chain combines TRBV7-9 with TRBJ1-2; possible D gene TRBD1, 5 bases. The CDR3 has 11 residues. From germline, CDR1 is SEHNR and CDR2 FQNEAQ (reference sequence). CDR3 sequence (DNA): TGTGCCAGCAGCTTAGGGTCAGGCCAGGGCTTC. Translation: CASSLGSGQGF.

CDR3 sequence: CASAEDSNQPQHF. In nucleotides, the CDR3 is TGTGCCAGTGCGGAGGATAGCAATCAGCCCCAGCATTTT. The chain carries TRBV19 and TRBJ1-5; D is ambiguous. V shed 8 bases and J shed 0 bases, with 8 bases lying between them. This CDR3 is 13 amino acids long. Germline CDR1 is LNHDA and CDR2 is SQIVND (reference sequence).

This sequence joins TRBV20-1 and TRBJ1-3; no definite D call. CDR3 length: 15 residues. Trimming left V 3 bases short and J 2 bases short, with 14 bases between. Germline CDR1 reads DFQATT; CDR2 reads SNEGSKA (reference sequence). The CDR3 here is CSARGSGSTGNTIYF. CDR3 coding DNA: TGCAGTGCTAGGGGCTCGGGGTCGACTGGAAACACCATATATTTT.

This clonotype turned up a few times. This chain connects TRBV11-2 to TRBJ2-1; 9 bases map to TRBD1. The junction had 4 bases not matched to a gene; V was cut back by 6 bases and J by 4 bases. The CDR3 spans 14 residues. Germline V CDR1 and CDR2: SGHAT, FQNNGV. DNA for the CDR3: TGTGCCAGCAGGGGGACAGGGAGTTACAATGAGCAGTTCTTC. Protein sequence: CASRGTGSYNEQFF. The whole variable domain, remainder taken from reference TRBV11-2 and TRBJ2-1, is EAGVAQSPRYKIIEKRQSVAFWCNPISGHATLYWYQQILGQGPKLLIQFQNNGVVDDSQLPKDRFSAERLKGVDSTLKIQPAKLEDSAVYLCASRGTGSYNEQFFGPGTRLTVL.

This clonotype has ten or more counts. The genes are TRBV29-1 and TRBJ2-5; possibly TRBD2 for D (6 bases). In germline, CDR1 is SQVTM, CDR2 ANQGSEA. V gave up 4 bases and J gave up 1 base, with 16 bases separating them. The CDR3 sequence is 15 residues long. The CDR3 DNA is TGCAGCGTTGCGTCAATAGCGGACTCCCAAGAGACCCAGTACTTC. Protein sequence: CSVASIADSQETQYF.

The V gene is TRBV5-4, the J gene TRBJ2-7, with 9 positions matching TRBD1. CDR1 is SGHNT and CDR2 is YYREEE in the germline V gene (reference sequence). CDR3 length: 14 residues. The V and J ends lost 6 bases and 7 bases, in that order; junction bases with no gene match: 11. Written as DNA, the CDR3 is TGTGCCAGCAACGCTGGACAGGGGTCCGGGGAGCAGTACTTC. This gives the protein CASNAGQGSGEQYF.

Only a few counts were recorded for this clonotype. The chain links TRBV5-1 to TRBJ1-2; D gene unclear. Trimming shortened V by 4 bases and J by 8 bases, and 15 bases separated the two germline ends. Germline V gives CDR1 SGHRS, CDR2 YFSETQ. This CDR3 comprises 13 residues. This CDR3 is CASSRSPTSGYTF. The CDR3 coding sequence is TGCGCCAGCAGCAGATCCCCCACTTCCGGCTACACCTTC.

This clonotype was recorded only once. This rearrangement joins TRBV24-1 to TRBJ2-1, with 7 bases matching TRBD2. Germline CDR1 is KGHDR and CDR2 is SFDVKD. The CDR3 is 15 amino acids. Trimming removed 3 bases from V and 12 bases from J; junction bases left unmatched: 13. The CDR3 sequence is CATSDEHREGVWQFF. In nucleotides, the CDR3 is TGTGCCACCAGTGATGAGCATAGGGAGGGTGTATGGCAGTTCTTC.

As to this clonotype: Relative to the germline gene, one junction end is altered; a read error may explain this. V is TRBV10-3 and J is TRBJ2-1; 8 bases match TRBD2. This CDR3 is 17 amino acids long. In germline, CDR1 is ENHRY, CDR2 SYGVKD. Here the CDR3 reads CASSPRVGRGGLNKQFF. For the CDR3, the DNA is TGTGCCAGCAGTCCTAGGGTCGGACGGGGGGGGCTAAATAAGCAGTTCTTC.

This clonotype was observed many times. In nucleotides, the CDR3 is TGTGCCAGCAGCCCCGGGACGGAAGCTAACTATGGCTACACCTTC. Its protein product is CASSPGTEANYGYTF. The chain links TRBV7-2 to TRBJ1-2; the D gene is possibly TRBD1 (5 bases). V dropped 5 bases and J dropped 0 bases, with 13 bases sitting between them. This CDR3 comprises 15 residues. Germline V gene lookup returns CDR1 SGHTA and CDR2 FQGNSA.

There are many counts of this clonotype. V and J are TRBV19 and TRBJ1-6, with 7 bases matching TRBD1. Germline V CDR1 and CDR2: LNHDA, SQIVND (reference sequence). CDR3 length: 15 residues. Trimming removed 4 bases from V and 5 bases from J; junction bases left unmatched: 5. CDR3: CASSSSTGNNSPLHF. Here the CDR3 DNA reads TGTGCCAGTAGTAGCTCGACAGGGAATAATTCACCCCTCCACTTT.

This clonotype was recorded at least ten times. The CDR3 DNA reads TGCAGTGTGCCGCGGATACACAACACTGAAGCTTTCTTT. Translation: CSVPRIHNTEAFF. The chain combines TRBV20-1 with TRBJ1-1; D is unresolved. From germline, CDR1 is DFQATT and CDR2 SNEGSKA (reference sequence). V dropped 7 bases and J dropped 2 bases, with 14 bases sitting between them. CDR3 length equals 13 residues.

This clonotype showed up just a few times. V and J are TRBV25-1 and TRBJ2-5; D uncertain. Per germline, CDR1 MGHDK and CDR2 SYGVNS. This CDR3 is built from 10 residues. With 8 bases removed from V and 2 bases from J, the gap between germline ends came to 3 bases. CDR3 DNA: TGTGCCAGCGGGCAAGAGACCCAGTACTTC. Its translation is CASGQETQYF. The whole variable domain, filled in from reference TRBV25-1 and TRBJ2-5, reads EADIYQTPRYLVIGTGKKITLECSQTMGHDKMYWYQQDPGMELHLIHYSYGVNSTEKGDLSSESTVSRIRTEHFPLTLESARPSHTSQYLCASGQETQYFGPGTRLLVL.